The 12 T cell receptor beta chains given below trace back to one sample, sequenced in a study of radiotherapy plus CTLA-4 blockade in lung cancer. Some clones are missing from TCRdb's copy, which holds only in-frame ones; the method was immunoSEQ multiplex PCR. The sample carries approximately 100,000 clones, 85% recorded once. This sample comprised peripheral blood, obtained from a patient treated with radiotherapy plus ipilimumab. All receptors come from a human donor with non-small cell lung cancer that progressed on radiotherapy plus ipilimumab. Some clones in this sample may be carry-over from other donors' samples.

The J gene is TRBJ1-5, the V gene TRBV21-1; the D segment call TRBD1 is taken from the table without a DNA check. TRBV21-1 is a documented pseudogene. The CDR3 is made up of 19 amino acids. CDR3 DNA: TGTGCCAGCAGCAAATTCCTAGGGACACCCCTCTATAGCAATCAGCCCCAGCATTTT. Encoded protein: CASSKFLGTPLYSNQPQHF.

This clone has a handful of counts. This chain links TRBV7-2 with TRBJ1-5, with 7 bases fitting TRBD1. The CDR3 consists of 15 residues. With 3 bases clipped from V and 6 bases from J, the junction kept 8 bases outside the gene matches. CDR1 and CDR2 from the germline V gene are SGHTA and FQGNSA. The CDR3 sequence is CASSLTGTNPQPQHF. The CDR3 DNA reads TGTGCCAGCAGCTTGACAGGGACCAATCCTCAGCCCCAGCATTTT.

The J gene is TRBJ1-5, the V gene TRBV7-2; D is undetermined. Trimming took 1 base from V and 0 from J, leaving 10 bases between them. The V gene's germline CDR1 is SGHTA and CDR2 FQGNSA. This CDR3 has 16 amino acids. CDR3 bases: TGTGCCAGCAGCTTAGTTTCGCACAGTAGCAATCAGCCCCAGCATTTT. Amino acid sequence: CASSLVSHSSNQPQHF.

The V call is TRBV7-6, the J call TRBJ1-2; D not resolved. CDR1 and CDR2 (germline): SGHVS, FNYEAQ. V was trimmed by 5 bases and J by 2 bases, leaving 12 bases between them. The CDR3 covers 14 residues. In DNA, the CDR3 is TGTGCCAGCAGCCCAATAGGACGGAACTATGGCTACACCTTC. Amino acids: CASSPIGRNYGYTF. Drawing the rest from reference TRBV7-6 and TRBJ1-2, the complete variable domain is GAGVSQSPRYKVTKRGQDVALRCDPISGHVSLYWYRQALGQGPEFLTYFNYEAQQDKSGLPNDRFSAERPEGSISTLTIQRTEQRDSAMYRCASSPIGRNYGYTFGSGTRLTVV.

The table lists this clone with a few counts. The chain recombines TRBV28 with TRBJ2-3; D gene uncertain. The V end was cut by 3 bases, the J end by 2 bases, with 15 bases between. This CDR3 comprises 16 residues. CDR1 and CDR2 (germline): MDHEN, SYDVKM. The CDR3 nucleotides read TGTGCCAGCAGTTTTTTAGGGTCGGAGCCCACAGATACGCAGTATTTT. It specifies CASSFLGSEPTDTQYF. The full variable domain, completed using reference TRBV28 and TRBJ2-3, is DVKVTQSSRYLVKRTGEKVFLECVQDMDHENMFWYRQDPGLGLRLIYFSYDVKMKEKGDIPEGYSVSREKKERFSLILESASTNQTSMYLCASSFLGSEPTDTQYFGPGTRLTVL.

In this sample, this clone turned up once. The chain has TRBV5-1 and TRBJ2-5; tentatively, D is TRBD1 (5 bases). Trimming stripped 5 bases from V and 4 bases from J, with 12 bases between. CDR3 size: 13 residues. The V gene's germline CDR1 is SGHRS and CDR2 YFSETQ. The CDR3 here is CASSRGQLETQYF. The CDR3 DNA reads TGCGCCAGCAGTCGAGGACAACTAGAGACCCAGTACTTC.

In its sample, this clone was seen a few times. V is TRBV18 and J is TRBJ1-5, with a tentative D call TRBD1 (5 bases). V was clipped by 6 bases and J by 1 base, with 13 bases between them. Per germline, CDR1 KGHSH and CDR2 LQKENI. This CDR3 has 15 amino acids. CDR3 sequence reads: CASSLGGGSNQPQHF. As DNA, the CDR3 is TGTGCCAGCTCGCTTGGTGGGGGGAGCAATCAGCCCCAGCATTTT.

This clone was recorded only once. The chain links TRBV7-2 to TRBJ1-3; D might be TRBD1 (5 bases). The CDR3 has 15 amino acids. CDR1 SGHTA and CDR2 FQGNSA come from the germline V gene. V lost 4 bases, J lost 0 bases, and 10 bases lay in between. CDR3 nucleotide sequence: TGTGCCAGCAGCTCCCGGAGGGGCTCTGGAAACACCATATATTTT. Amino acids: CASSSRRGSGNTIYF.

The J gene is TRBJ2-7, the V gene TRBV6-5, with D possibly matching TRBD1 (5 bases). The CDR3 consists of 13 residues. Deletions cut 2 bases from V and 3 bases from J, with 8 bases between. Germline V gene data show CDR1 as MNHEY and CDR2 as SVGAGI. CDR3 sequence reads: CASSYLGHYEQYF. DNA for the CDR3: TGTGCCAGCAGTTACCTTGGACACTACGAGCAGTACTTC.

The table lists this clone with a count of one. The J gene is TRBJ2-7, the V gene TRBV7-9, with D possibly being TRBD1 (7 bases). The V end lost 3 bases, the J end lost 9 bases, and 15 bases lay between the germline ends. Germline V gene sequence: CDR1 SEHNR, CDR2 FQNEAQ (reference sequence). The CDR3 runs to 13 residues. DNA for the CDR3: TGTGCCAGCAGCTTCAACTTCCAGGGGGGGCAGTACTTC. Protein product: CASSFNFQGGQYF. The whole variable domain, remainder taken from reference TRBV7-9 and TRBJ2-7, is DTGVSQNPRHKITKRGQNVTFRCDPISEHNRLYWYRQTLGQGPEFLTYFQNEAQLEKSRLLSDRFSAERPKGSFSTLEIQRTEQGDSAMYLCASSFNFQGGQYFGPGTRLTVT.

The chain recombines TRBV2 with TRBJ2-3; D may be TRBD1 or TRBD2 (5 bases each). V lost 4 bases, J lost 5 bases, and 10 bases lay in between. This CDR3 has 13 residues. Per the germline V gene, CDR1 is SNHLY and CDR2 is FYNNEI. This CDR3 is CASSVGGLDTQYF. The CDR3 nucleotides read TGTGCCAGCAGTGTTGGGGGATTAGATACGCAGTATTTT.

The genes are TRBV6-5 and TRBJ1-2; 7 bases match TRBD1. Germline assignment: CDR1 MNHEY and CDR2 SVGAGI. The CDR3 length is 14 residues. The trim removed 2 bases at V and 4 bases at J, leaving 4 bases unmatched. CDR3 in DNA: TGTGCCAGCAGTTACACGGGACAGAGCTATGGCTACACCTTC. Its translation: CASSYTGQSYGYTF.